Below are 24 T cell receptor beta chains sequenced from a single sample in a study of identical twins. A single record per CDR3 protein comes from TCRdb applying MiXCR to the 5' RACE reads. This sample carries 1.5 million to 2 million distinct CDR3 sequences, roughly a third of them seen once, and the ten largest clones take about 0.27%. Sequencing was performed on cord blood. The receptors stem from a newborn girl in good health.

CDR3 DNA sequence: TGCAGTGCTAGAGATATCAGCGGGAGAGCGGTAGATACGCAGTATTTT. Protein sequence: CSARDISGRAVDTQYF. The chain is built from TRBV20-1 and TRBJ2-3; 8 bases are a match to TRBD2. Trimming took 0 bases from V and 5 from J; bases not matched to a gene: 10. This CDR3 has 16 residues. Per germline, CDR1 DFQATT and CDR2 SNEGSKA (reference sequence).

In this sample, this clonotype turned up many times. This sequence joins TRBV21-1 and TRBJ2-7; TRBD2, the table's D call, was not compared with the DNA. TRBV21-1 is a listed pseudogene. CDR3 length equals 16 residues. CDR3 DNA: TGTGCCAGCAGCAAAAGAGGACTAGCGGTTGCCCACGAGCAGTACTTC. Its translation is CASSKRGLAVAHEQYF.

The chain links TRBV27 to TRBJ2-7, with 8 bases lining up with TRBD2. This CDR3 region has 16 residues. Per germline, CDR1 MNHEY and CDR2 SMNVEV (reference sequence). V dropped 7 bases and J dropped 3; count of bases not matched to a gene: 14. CDR3 sequence (DNA): TGTGCCAGCACCGAAAGAACAGGGACTAGGGGCTACGAGCAGTACTTC. The encoded protein is CASTERTGTRGYEQYF.

This clonotype was counted many times. The chain is built from TRBV10-3 and TRBJ2-1; TRBD2 matches at 9 bases. Per germline, CDR1 ENHRY and CDR2 SYGVKD. V lost 8 bases, J lost 2 bases, and 10 bases stayed unmatched. This CDR3 comprises 16 residues. In DNA, the CDR3 is TGTGCCATCGGGGGGCTAGCGGGACGAGCCTACAATGAGCAGTTCTTC. Translating it yields CAIGGLAGRAYNEQFF.

This clonotype has just a few counts. The chain has TRBV20-1 and TRBJ2-7; no definite D call. The CDR3 has 13 amino acids. Germline CDR1 and CDR2: DFQATT and SNEGSKA (reference sequence). V was shortened by 2 bases and J by 2 bases, with 10 bases between the two germline ends. The DNA of the CDR3 is TGCAGTGCTAGACCTTTTGGGACCTACGAGCAGTACTTC. This encodes CSARPFGTYEQYF.

As to this clonotype: This may be a read error, as it is one base from a much larger clone. V usage is TRBV6-6 and J usage is TRBJ2-7; D is possibly TRBD1 or TRBD2 (5 bases each). The CDR3 extends over 15 amino acids. From germline, CDR1 is MNHNY and CDR2 SVGAGI (reference sequence). V lost 5 bases and J 1 base, leaving 15 bases between the germline ends. This chain's CDR3 is CASSPLRDQSYEQYF. The CDR3 DNA reads as TGTGCCAGCAGTCCCCTCCGGGACCAATCCTACGAGCAGTACTTC.

This clonotype was recorded a few times. Here the CDR3 reads CAIRASGRGPTDTQYF. CDR3 coding DNA: TGTGCCATCAGGGCTAGCGGGAGGGGACCCACAGATACGCAGTATTTT. V is TRBV10-3 and J is TRBJ2-3, with TRBD2 identical over 12 bases. The CDR3 runs to 16 residues. Germline CDR1 is ENHRY and CDR2 is SYGVKD. V shed 6 bases and J 2 bases; nucleotides not matched to a gene: 6.

The J gene is TRBJ2-1, the V gene TRBV7-8, with a tentative D call TRBD2 (5 bases). The CDR3 is made up of 14 amino acids. The germline V and J ends were trimmed by 5 bases and 7 bases, with 15 bases remaining between them. Germline V gene sequence: CDR1 SGHVS, CDR2 FQNEAQ. This chain's CDR3 is CASSGGLESNEQFF. DNA for the CDR3: TGTGCCAGCAGCGGCGGGCTCGAAAGTAATGAGCAGTTCTTC.

This clonotype was seen at least ten times. The chain uses TRBV29-1 and TRBJ2-7; unclear D gene. The CDR3 totals 14 residues. Germline CDR1 and CDR2: SQVTM and ANQGSEA. Trimming took off 4 bases at V and 2 bases at J, with 15 bases between the two ends. The CDR3 spells CSVGSHRFTYEQYF. The CDR3 DNA follows: TGCAGCGTTGGGTCGCACCGCTTCACCTACGAGCAGTACTTC.

For this clonotype: The junction departs from the called germline gene at one end, perhaps through a read error. The chain combines TRBV7-6 with TRBJ2-7; TRBD2 might be the D (6 bases). The CDR3 is 16 residues long. Germline V lookup: CDR1 SGHVS, CDR2 FNYEAQ. CDR3 nucleotides: TGTCCCAGCAGCTTGGCCGCGGGGTTAGACTCCTACGAGCAGTACTTC. Protein sequence: CPSSLAAGLDSYEQYF.

This chain uses TRBV25-1 with TRBJ2-2; 8 bases line up with TRBD2. CDR3 size: 18 residues. From germline, CDR1 is MGHDK and CDR2 SYGVNS. V lost 4 bases, J lost 3 bases, and 13 bases stayed unmatched. The chain's CDR3 is CASSVGLAGPFDTGELFF. The CDR3 nucleotides read TGTGCCAGCAGTGTGGGGCTAGCGGGCCCTTTTGACACCGGGGAGCTGTTTTTT.

CDR3 sequence (DNA): TGCGCCAGCAGCCGTGGGACATCAACTAATGAAAAACTGTTTTTT. Protein sequence: CASSRGTSTNEKLFF. The chain joins TRBV5-1 to TRBJ1-4, with D perhaps TRBD1 (6 bases). From germline, CDR1 is SGHRS and CDR2 YFSETQ. The CDR3 is 15 amino acids. V was clipped by 4 bases and J by 0 bases, with 10 bases between them.

The chain recombines TRBV12-3 or TRBV12-4 with TRBJ2-5; 8 bases match TRBD2. J was trimmed by 5 bases and V by 5 bases; bases with no gene match: 7. The CDR3 contains 14 residues. CDR3 DNA sequence: TGTGCCAGCAGTCCGGGACTAGTGATCGAGACCCAGTACTTC. This translates into CASSPGLVIETQYF.

This clonotype has just a few counts. The gene calls are TRBV11-2 and TRBJ2-5; TRBD2 matches at 9 bases. CDR3 size: 15 residues. V trimming: 3 bases; J trimming: 1 base; junction bases outside the gene matches: 3. CDR1 SGHAT and CDR2 FQNNGV come from the germline V gene. CDR3 DNA sequence: TGTGCCAGCAGCTTCACTAGCGGGCGCCAAGAGACCCAGTACTTC. This sequence encodes CASSFTSGRQETQYF.

V gene TRBV12-3 or TRBV12-4 combines with J gene TRBJ2-2; 9 bases line up with TRBD1. The CDR3 length is 15 residues. After removal of 6 bases from V and 4 bases from J, the junction contained 6 bases not matched to a gene. The CDR3, as DNA: TGTGCCAGCAGCCCCACAGGGGGCATCACCGGGGAGCTGTTTTTT. Its protein is CASSPTGGITGELFF.

As for this clonotype: A much larger clone differs by one base, so this may be a read error. This chain links TRBV25-1 with TRBJ2-5; D perhaps matches TRBD1 (5 bases). Germline V gene data show CDR1 as MGHDK and CDR2 as SYGVNS. The length of the CDR3 is 11 residues. Trimming shortened V by 1 base and J by 13 bases, and 10 bases separated the two germline ends. The CDR3 region is CASSEWGERYF. The CDR3 nucleotides are TGTGCCAGCAGTGAATGGGGCGAGCGGTACTTC.

The chain combines TRBV12-3 or TRBV12-4 with TRBJ2-1, with D tentatively TRBD1 or TRBD2 (5 bases each). The CDR3 covers 17 residues. V lost 3 bases and J 13 bases, leaving 28 bases between the germline ends. The CDR3 DNA reads TGTGCCAGCAGTTTTCAGGTCCTCCGGGACGGGGCGCCTGACCAGTTCTTC. This sequence encodes CASSFQVLRDGAPDQFF.

This clonotype turned up a few times. The junction departs from germline at one end; a sequencing error may be responsible. The chain is built from TRBV15 and TRBJ2-7; no reliable D call. This CDR3 has 14 amino acids. Germline V CDR1 and CDR2: LNHNV, YYDKDF (reference sequence). This CDR3 is CATCSSPGSDEQYF. In nucleotides, the CDR3 is TGTGCCACCTGCAGCTCCCCGGGTTCGGACGAGCAGTACTTC.

The chain couples TRBV10-3 to TRBJ1-2, with D unresolved. Germline V lookup: CDR1 ENHRY, CDR2 SYGVKD. V lost 0 bases to trimming and J lost 5 bases, with 10 bases between them. CDR3 length equals 14 residues. The CDR3: CAISESSSHYGYTF. The DNA of the CDR3 is TGTGCCATCAGTGAGTCGAGCTCCCATTATGGCTACACCTTC.

This clonotype appeared a few times. This rearrangement joins TRBV4-1 to TRBJ2-3; the match to TRBD2 covers 10 bases. Germline V CDR1 and CDR2: MGHRA, YSYEKL. The CDR3 covers 18 residues. After removal of 2 bases from V and 3 bases from J, the junction contained 11 bases not matched to a gene. The CDR3 DNA sequence: TGCGCCAGCAGCCAATATCCACCCGGGACTAGCGCAACAGATACGCAGTATTTT. It is translated as CASSQYPPGTSATDTQYF.

In its sample, this clonotype was seen a few times. This chain links TRBV12-3 or TRBV12-4 with TRBJ2-1; 10 bases agree with TRBD2. The CDR3 loop spans 16 amino acids. The V segment lost 7 bases and the J segment 2 bases; nucleotides outside the gene matches: 8. The CDR3 coding sequence is TGTGCCAGCATCCTTAGCGGGGGGCCTGCCTACAATGAGCAGTTCTTC. Translated, it gives CASILSGGPAYNEQFF.

V usage is TRBV29-1 and J usage is TRBJ2-7; 10 nucleotides match TRBD1. The CDR3 runs to 13 residues. Per the germline V gene, CDR1 is SQVTM and CDR2 is ANQGSEA. J gave up 4 bases and V 7 bases, and 7 bases lay outside the gene matches. The DNA for the CDR3 is TGCAGCGCTAGACAGGGGGCGAGGTACGAGCAGTACTTC. It yields the protein CSARQGARYEQYF.

The chain joins TRBV20-1 to TRBJ2-1; TRBD2 matches 7 bases. Germline V gene lookup returns CDR1 DFQATT and CDR2 SNEGSKA (reference sequence). V lost 3 bases, J lost 5 bases, and 1 base stayed unmatched. The CDR3 extends over 12 amino acids. The CDR3 DNA follows: TGCAGTGCTAGCCTAGCGGACAATGAGCAGTTCTTC. Encoded protein: CSASLADNEQFF.

The V call is TRBV3-1, the J call TRBJ2-1; 8 nucleotides match TRBD2. J lost 8 bases, V lost 3 bases, and 12 bases had no gene match. In germline, CDR1 is LGHDT, CDR2 YNNKEL (reference sequence). This CDR3 has 16 residues. CDR3 amino acids: CASSHPTGTRRYEQFF. CDR3 DNA sequence: TGTGCCAGCAGCCACCCAACGGGGACTAGGAGGTATGAGCAGTTCTTC.